Following are 20 T cell receptor beta chains from one sample sequenced in a study of blood T cell repertoires in COVID-19. TCRdb's copy holds only in-frame clones and misses some; the assay was immunoSEQ multiplex PCR. In the table there are 90,000 to 150,000 clones, around nine tenths of which are singletons. Specimen: peripheral blood. Every receptor here comes from a woman between 45 and 65 years old with acute or convalescent COVID-19.

In this sample, this clone turned up a few times. The chain links TRBV10-2 to TRBJ1-2, with TRBD1 as a possible D gene (6 bases). Germline CDR1 and CDR2: WSHSY and SAAADI. The CDR3 runs to 13 residues. Trimming left V 4 bases short and J 4 bases short, with 10 bases between. The CDR3 loop reads CASSGGHVYGYTF. The CDR3 DNA is TGCGCCAGCAGTGGGGGACACGTCTATGGCTACACCTTC.

The sample holds one count of this clone. The chain joins TRBV5-5 to TRBJ2-1, with D perhaps TRBD1 (6 bases). Germline V gene sequence: CDR1 SGHKS, CDR2 YYEKEE (reference sequence). Trimming cost V 5 bases and J 2 bases, with 11 bases left between them. The CDR3 is 14 residues long. CDR3 protein: CASSWGRTYNEQFF. DNA of the CDR3: TGTGCCAGCAGTTGGGGGCGGACCTACAATGAGCAGTTCTTC.

The CDR3 DNA reads as TGTGCCAGCAGAGTGGGCGGGACAGGGGACGGCTACACCTTC. Residues: CASRVGGTGDGYTF. The chain couples TRBV5-6 to TRBJ1-2; TRBD1 matches at 10 bases. The CDR3 has 14 amino acids. V lost 5 bases and J lost 8; bases outside the gene matches: 9. CDR1 and CDR2 (germline): SGHDT, YYEEEE.

The sample holds one count of this clone. The chain couples TRBV30 to TRBJ1-1, with 10 bases fitting TRBD1. V dropped 5 bases and J dropped 6; count of bases not matched to a gene: 9. Looked up from germline, CDR1 is GTSNPN and CDR2 is SVGIG (reference sequence). The CDR3 spans 14 residues. CDR3 sequence: CAWWDRGRRSEAFF. The CDR3 nucleotides are TGTGCCTGGTGGGACAGGGGAAGGAGGTCTGAAGCTTTCTTT.

The CDR3 coding sequence is TGTGCCAGCAGCTTGGGTAGCGGGGGGGGCACCGGGGAGCTGTTTTTT. Protein product: CASSLGSGGGTGELFF. The genes are TRBV11-1 and TRBJ2-2, with 11 bases aligning to TRBD2. The CDR3 length is 16 residues. The V gene end was trimmed by 3 bases and the J gene end by 4 bases; junction bases not matched to a gene: 4. CDR1 is SGHAT, CDR2 FQDESV, per germline (reference sequence).

In its sample, this clone was seen once. The chain links TRBV9 to TRBJ2-5, with a weak D call TRBD2 (6 bases). Germline CDR1 SGDLS, CDR2 YYNGEE. This CDR3 contains 16 residues. Between the trimmed V and J ends, which lost 1 base and 2 bases, there was a span of 15 bases. The CDR3 DNA reads TGTGCCAGCAGCGTACTCGGCGGGGCCCCACAAGAGACCCAGTACTTC. Amino acids: CASSVLGGAPQETQYF.

V and J are TRBV7-9 and TRBJ1-1, with 7 bases identical to TRBD1. Germline V gene sequence: CDR1 SEHNR, CDR2 FQNEAQ (reference sequence). The CDR3 consists of 14 residues. V dropped 5 bases and J dropped 5; count of bases not matched to a gene: 8. The CDR3 reads CASSPDYRGTEAFF. CDR3 DNA sequence: TGTGCCAGCAGCCCGGATTACAGGGGAACTGAAGCTTTCTTT. Variable domain in full (rest from reference TRBV7-9 and TRBJ1-1): DTGVSQNPRHKITKRGQNVTFRCDPISEHNRLYWYRQTLGQGPEFLTYFQNEAQLEKSRLLSDRFSAERPKGSFSTLEIQRTEQGDSAMYLCASSPDYRGTEAFFGQGTRLTVV.

The J gene is TRBJ1-5, the V gene TRBV18; D not resolved. The V end lost 6 bases, the J end lost 9 bases, and 12 bases lay between the germline ends. Germline CDR1 KGHSH, CDR2 LQKENI. This CDR3 contains 12 residues. The CDR3 loop is CASSRGDGPQHF. For the CDR3, the DNA is TGTGCCAGCTCCCGAGGAGATGGGCCCCAGCATTTT.

V usage is TRBV3-1 (or the pseudogene TRBV3-2) and J usage is TRBJ1-1; D is ambiguous. Germline-derived CDR1 and CDR2 are LGHDT and YNNKEL (reference sequence). The CDR3 covers 13 residues. Trimming took 1 base from V and 7 from J, leaving 10 bases between them. In DNA, the CDR3 is TGTGCCAGCAGCCAAGTGCCAGATCTTGAAGCTTTCTTT. Translated, it gives CASSQVPDLEAFF.

The V gene is TRBV2, the J gene TRBJ2-3; 10 bases fit TRBD1. There are 15 residues in the CDR3. Germline CDR1 SNHLY, CDR2 FYNNEI. The V and J ends lost 4 bases and 4 bases, in that order; junction bases with no gene match: 5. The CDR3 reads CASSGRTGGADTQYF. CDR3 sequence (DNA): TGTGCCAGCAGTGGTCGGACAGGGGGGGCAGATACGCAGTATTTT.

The rearrangement links TRBV11-3 to TRBJ1-2, with unresolved D. V lost 5 bases and J 5 bases, leaving 9 bases between the germline ends. This CDR3 contains 12 residues. The germline gives CDR1 SGHNT, CDR2 YENEEA. The CDR3 region is CASSQDYYGYTF. The CDR3 DNA sequence: TGTGCCAGCAGCCAGGATTATTATGGCTACACCTTC.

This chain uses TRBV12-3 or TRBV12-4 with TRBJ1-1, with D possibly TRBD1 on 5 matching bases. The CDR3 spans 13 residues. With 1 base removed from V and 7 bases from J, the gap between germline ends came to 10 bases. The CDR3 loop is CASSLGAGHEAFF. Here the CDR3 DNA reads TGTGCCAGCAGTTTAGGGGCGGGGCATGAAGCTTTCTTT.

The V call is TRBV6-5, the J call TRBJ1-5; tentatively, D is TRBD1 (6 bases). V lost 7 bases, J lost 4 bases, and 17 bases lay in between. Per the germline V gene, CDR1 is MNHEY and CDR2 is SVGAGI. The CDR3 spans 15 residues. CDR3 sequence: CASKREGGGNQPQHF. CDR3 DNA sequence: TGTGCCAGCAAAAGGGAAGGGGGGGGGAATCAGCCCCAGCATTTT.

The chain uses TRBV28 and TRBJ1-2; maybe TRBD1 (5 bases). Germline V CDR1 and CDR2: MDHEN, SYDVKM. V lost 7 bases, J lost 4 bases, and 19 bases lay in between. The CDR3 sequence is 15 residues long. In DNA form, the CDR3 reads TGTGCCAGCACCCCCTCGGGGGAAGGGACCTATGGCTACACCTTC. It encodes CASTPSGEGTYGYTF.

This chain uses TRBV19 with TRBJ1-4; D unclear. The CDR3 has 15 amino acids. V was trimmed by 5 bases and J by 4 bases, leaving 14 bases between them. Germline lookup yields CDR1 LNHDA and CDR2 SQIVND (reference sequence). In nucleotides, the CDR3 is TGTGCCAGTAGTGACTTTATAAGGAGTAATGAAAAACTGTTTTTT. Its translation: CASSDFIRSNEKLFF.

The chain joins TRBV5-1 to TRBJ1-2, with 8 bases lining up with TRBD1. Germline V gene data show CDR1 as SGHRS and CDR2 as YFSETQ. V was clipped by 0 bases and J by 6 bases; unmatched bases: 7. The CDR3 totals 15 residues. CDR3 sequence (DNA): TGCGCCAGCAGCTTGGAGGGACAGGTGGTTAATGGCTACACCTTC. It is translated as CASSLEGQVVNGYTF.

There are a few counts of this clone. The rearrangement links TRBV5-1 to TRBJ2-7; D is possibly TRBD1 (5 bases). This CDR3 is 13 amino acids long. Deletions cut 3 bases from V and 5 bases from J, with 12 bases between. In germline, CDR1 is SGHRS, CDR2 YFSETQ. The CDR3 protein is CASSSVGHDEQYF. CDR3 bases: TGCGCCAGCAGCTCCGTGGGGCACGACGAGCAGTACTTC.

This clone has more than one count but fewer than ten. The V and J genes are TRBV9 and TRBJ1-2; perhaps TRBD1 as D (5 bases). The germline V and J ends were trimmed by 1 base and 8 bases, with 18 bases remaining between them. Germline CDR1 is SGDLS and CDR2 is YYNGEE. CDR3 length equals 15 residues. This CDR3 reads CASSVMGHSRGGYTF. CDR3 sequence (DNA): TGTGCCAGCAGCGTAATGGGGCACTCTCGCGGCGGCTACACCTTC.

The CDR3 region has the DNA TGTGCCAGCAGCGTAGATAACCAGAATCAGCCCCAGCATTTT. This encodes CASSVDNQNQPQHF. The gene calls are TRBV9 and TRBJ1-5; D remains unclear. The CDR3 runs to 14 residues. Germline V lookup: CDR1 SGDLS, CDR2 YYNGEE. With 0 bases removed from V and 4 bases from J, the gap between germline ends came to 8 bases.

The chain has TRBV24-1 and TRBJ2-2; tentative D call: TRBD2 (6 bases). The germline V gene encodes CDR1 KGHDR and CDR2 SFDVKD. The CDR3 is 15 amino acids. Between the trimmed V and J ends, which lost 7 bases and 3 bases, there was a span of 14 bases. This CDR3 is CATRGEGGDTGELFF. DNA for the CDR3: TGTGCCACCAGGGGTGAGGGAGGCGACACCGGGGAGCTGTTTTTT.